The T cell receptor (beta chain) described here comes from a study of T cells after posttransplantation cyclophosphamide. Findings of the study overall: Skin or GI-infiltrating T cells shared few TRB sequences with blood.

Profiled with immunoSEQ multiplex PCR; TCRdb holds only in-frame clones, not every one. The repertoire shows over 10,000 clones, none seen only once; the top ten take 20% to 30%. V shed 6 bases and J 2 bases; nucleotides not matched to a gene: 5. This CDR3 contains 14 residues. Germline CDR1 MNHEY, CDR2 SMNVEV (reference sequence). This clone was observed many times. The antigen is undetermined. Busulfan-fludarabine conditioning, marrow transplant, and cyclophosphamide on days +3 and +4 were administered. The receptor was derived from a female patient aged 35-55 years who received an allogeneic stem cell transplant from a related donor, was CMV-positive, and had acute GVHD only. Some T cells may be graft donor cells. The rearrangement uses TRBV27 and TRBJ2-7, with 9 bases matching TRBD1. The material was PBMCs, obtained after allogeneic stem cell transplant with posttransplant cyclophosphamide. In DNA, the CDR3 is TGTGCCAGCAGAGAGGGACAGGGACCCTACGAGCAGTACGTC. Translation: CASREGQGPYEQYV.